The next 17 T cell receptor beta chains were all read from a single sample in a study of control samples from healthy donors and cancer patients. The data were produced by immunoSEQ multiplex PCR, yet TCRdb's version contains in-frame clones alone and is incomplete. The table has fewer than 200,000 clones, 70% to 90% seen once. The sample was blood. The origin of the receptors is a woman aged 25 to 39 in good health.

The rearrangement links TRBV10-3 to TRBJ1-6; tentatively, D is TRBD1 (5 bases). This CDR3 comprises 17 residues. In germline, CDR1 is ENHRY, CDR2 SYGVKD. The germline V and J ends were trimmed by 0 bases and 10 bases, with 19 bases remaining between them. DNA of the CDR3: TGTGCCATCAGTGAGTCGGAAAGGACCGGGTCAGGGTCACCCCTCCACTTT. It translates to CAISESERTGSGSPLHF.

J is TRBJ1-1 and V is TRBV28; D gene uncertain. Trimming removed 3 bases at V and 6 bases at J, with 11 bases between. The germline gives CDR1 MDHEN, CDR2 SYDVKM. The CDR3 spans 13 residues. In DNA form, the CDR3 reads TGTGCCAGCAGTTTTGAGGTCCTAGCTGAAGCTTTCTTT. Protein: CASSFEVLAEAFF.

The V and J genes are TRBV6-4 and TRBJ2-1; 11 bases align to TRBD2. This CDR3 has 15 residues. Germline loops: CDR1 MRHNA, CDR2 SNTAGT. The ends lost 3 bases at V and 6 bases at J; junction bases unmatched: 4. CDR3 sequence (DNA): TGTGCCAGCAGTGATATAGCGGGGGGGGTCAATGAGCAGTTCTTC. It yields the protein CASSDIAGGVNEQFF.

The chain has TRBV19 and TRBJ2-1; TRBD2 agrees at 10 bases. The CDR3 is 17 amino acids. Germline lookup yields CDR1 LNHDA and CDR2 SQIVND (reference sequence). V trimming: 6 bases; J trimming: 5 bases; junction bases outside the gene matches: 13. CDR3: CASRTKAASGGNNEQFF. The CDR3 nucleotides are TGTGCCAGTAGGACAAAAGCCGCTAGCGGGGGAAACAATGAGCAGTTCTTC.

This clone was counted a single time. V and J are TRBV7-2 and TRBJ2-7; D is undetermined. The CDR3 sequence is 13 residues long. From germline, CDR1 is SGHTA and CDR2 FQGNSA. V shed 2 bases and J shed 1 base, with 6 bases lying between them. The CDR3 DNA reads TGTGCCAGCAGCTTACCCCCTTCCTACGAGCAGTACTTC. It specifies CASSLPPSYEQYF.

The V gene is TRBV25-1, the J gene TRBJ2-7; a weak D match, TRBD2 (6 bases). CDR1 and CDR2 from the germline V gene are MGHDK and SYGVNS. The length of the CDR3 is 17 residues. Trimming shortened V by 5 bases and J by 6 bases, and 26 bases separated the two germline ends. The DNA for the CDR3 is TGTGCCAGCAGTCCCCGAGGGGTCGGGACTTCCACCCCCGAGCAGTACTTC. Translated: CASSPRGVGTSTPEQYF.

This clone was counted only a few times. Given a much more abundant clone one base away, this may be a read error. The sample has other DNA sequences that encode this CDR3 too. This rearrangement joins TRBV19 to TRBJ1-1; 9 nucleotides line up with TRBD1. The CDR3 consists of 13 residues. With 8 bases clipped from V and 2 bases from J, the junction kept 3 bases outside the gene matches. Germline CDR1 reads LNHDA; CDR2 reads SQIVND (reference sequence). For the CDR3, the DNA is TGTGCCAGTCAACAGGGGGCTAACACTGAAGCTTTCTTT. This gives the protein CASQQGANTEAFF.

This chain connects TRBV10-3 to TRBJ2-3; no definite D call. The V gene's germline CDR1 is ENHRY and CDR2 SYGVKD. The CDR3 totals 16 residues. V was trimmed by 0 bases and J by 2 bases, leaving 12 bases between them. CDR3 DNA: TGTGCCATCAGTGAGTCGGGTTCCCAACTCACAGATACGCAGTATTTT. Translating gives CAISESGSQLTDTQYF.

This chain uses TRBV10-3 with TRBJ2-5; D possibly matches TRBD1 or TRBD2 (5 bases each). Trimming took off 0 bases at V and 7 bases at J, with 12 bases between the two ends. This CDR3 comprises 14 residues. Per germline, CDR1 ENHRY and CDR2 SYGVKD. The CDR3 here is CAISESEGTATQYF. In DNA form, the CDR3 reads TGTGCCATCAGTGAGTCTGAGGGGACGGCGACCCAGTACTTC.

The CDR3 region has the DNA TGTGCCATCAGTGACCCCGGGACAGGGAACACTGAAGCTTTCTTT. It translates to CAISDPGTGNTEAFF. The V gene is TRBV10-3, the J gene TRBJ1-1; TRBD1 matches 8 bases. The junction had 4 bases not matched to a gene; V was cut back by 3 bases and J by 1 base. CDR1 is ENHRY and CDR2 is SYGVKD in the germline V gene. The CDR3 is 15 residues long.

V gene TRBV3-1 (or the pseudogene TRBV3-2) combines with J gene TRBJ1-6, with TRBD1 matching over 7 bases. Germline lookup yields CDR1 LGHDT and CDR2 YNNKEL (reference sequence). V lost 3 bases, J lost 7 bases, and 3 bases stayed unmatched. This CDR3 comprises 14 residues. CDR3 coding DNA: TGTGCCAGCAGCCACGGACAGGTGAATTCACCCCTCCACTTT. Translated: CASSHGQVNSPLHF.

The V and J genes are TRBV19 and TRBJ1-2; no clear D. The CDR3 extends over 12 amino acids. Germline assignment: CDR1 LNHDA and CDR2 SQIVND (reference sequence). V was clipped by 6 bases and J by 5 bases, with 10 bases between them. The CDR3 loop reads CASRVGEYGYTF. The CDR3 DNA reads as TGTGCCAGTAGAGTTGGGGAATATGGCTACACCTTC.

V is TRBV15 and J is TRBJ2-3; the D gene is possibly TRBD1 (7 bases). The V and J ends lost 8 bases and 5 bases respectively, with 14 bases between them. The CDR3 spans 13 residues. Germline CDR1 reads LNHNV; CDR2 reads YYDKDF (reference sequence). This chain's CDR3 is CATARGDRDTQYF. In DNA, the CDR3 is TGTGCCACCGCGCGCGGGGACAGAGATACGCAGTATTTT.

The chain is built from TRBV5-1 and TRBJ2-1, with TRBD1 matching 7 bases. The junction had 8 bases not matched to a gene; V was cut back by 7 bases and J by 7 bases. The CDR3 has 13 residues. The germline V gene has CDR1 SGHRS and CDR2 YFSETQ. Here the CDR3 reads CASRWDSTNEQFF. CDR3 sequence (DNA): TGCGCCAGCCGCTGGGACAGCACGAATGAGCAGTTCTTC.

The chain carries TRBV3-1 (or the pseudogene TRBV3-2) and TRBJ1-5; 8 positions match TRBD1. Germline-derived CDR1 and CDR2 are LGHDT and YNNKEL (reference sequence). This CDR3 spans 14 amino acids. With V trimmed by 4 bases and J by 1 base, 0 bases remained unmatched. CDR3 DNA: TGTGCCAGCAGCCGACAGGGGAGCAATCAGCCCCAGCATTTT. Its translation: CASSRQGSNQPQHF.

The chain is built from TRBV27 and TRBJ2-2; 10 nucleotides match TRBD2. The CDR3 runs to 13 residues. Germline trimming cut 10 bases from V and 6 bases from J; bases unmatched to any gene: 5. Germline V gives CDR1 MNHEY, CDR2 SMNVEV (reference sequence). In DNA form, the CDR3 reads TGTGCCACCCAGCGGGAGGGCCCCGGGGAGCTGTTTTTT. Translated: CATQREGPGELFF.

The CDR3 region is CASSVEAGVPGNTIYF. As DNA, the CDR3 is TGTGCCAGCAGCGTAGAGGCAGGGGTCCCTGGAAACACCATATATTTT. This chain joins TRBV9 and TRBJ1-3; a possible D gene is TRBD1 (6 bases). CDR3 length: 16 residues. Trimming removed 0 bases at V and 2 bases at J, with 12 bases between. Looked up from germline, CDR1 is SGDLS and CDR2 is YYNGEE.